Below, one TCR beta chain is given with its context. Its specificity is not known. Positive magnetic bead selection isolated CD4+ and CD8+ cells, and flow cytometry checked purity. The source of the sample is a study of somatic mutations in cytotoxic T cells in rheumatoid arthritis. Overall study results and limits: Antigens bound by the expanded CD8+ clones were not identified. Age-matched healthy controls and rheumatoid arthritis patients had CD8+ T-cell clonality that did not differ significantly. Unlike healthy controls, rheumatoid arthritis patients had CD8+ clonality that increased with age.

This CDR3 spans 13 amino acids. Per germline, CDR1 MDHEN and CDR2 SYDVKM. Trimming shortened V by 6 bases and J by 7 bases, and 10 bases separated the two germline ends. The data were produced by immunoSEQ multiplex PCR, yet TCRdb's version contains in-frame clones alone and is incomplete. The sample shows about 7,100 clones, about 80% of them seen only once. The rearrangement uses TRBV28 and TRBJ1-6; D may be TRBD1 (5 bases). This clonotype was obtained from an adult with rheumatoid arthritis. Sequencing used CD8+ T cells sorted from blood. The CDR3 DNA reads TGTGCCAGCAGCCAGGGTTTCAATTCACCCCTCCACTTT. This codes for CASSQGFNSPLHF.